The 6 T cell receptor beta chains below all came from one sample that was sequenced in a study of blood T cell repertoires in COVID-19. The data were produced by immunoSEQ multiplex PCR, yet TCRdb's version contains in-frame clones alone and is incomplete. The repertoire holds 200,000 to 250,000 clones, with about 84% as singletons. The specimen was PBMCs or T cells enriched from blood (not recorded which). These receptors all stem from a woman in her fifties or sixties who had recovered from COVID-19.

This clone has a single count. The rearrangement uses TRBV2 and TRBJ2-7, with 8 positions matching TRBD1. Germline CDR1 is SNHLY and CDR2 is FYNNEI. The junction had 6 bases not matched to a gene; V was cut back by 5 bases and J by 3 bases. The CDR3 covers 14 residues. The CDR3 DNA reads as TGTGCCAGCAGTCGACAGGGGAAAGGCTACGAGCAGTACTTC. As protein: CASSRQGKGYEQYF.

Here the CDR3 reads CASSYHRAGTEAFF. The CDR3 nucleotides read TGTGCCAGCAGTTACCACAGGGCCGGCACTGAAGCTTTCTTT. The J gene is TRBJ1-1, the V gene TRBV6-5; a weak D match, TRBD1 (6 bases). Germline V gene sequence: CDR1 MNHEY, CDR2 SVGAGI. Trimming removed 2 bases from V and 4 bases from J, with 11 bases in between. The CDR3 runs to 14 residues.

The rearrangement links TRBV7-9 to TRBJ2-3; TRBD2 is a possible D gene (5 bases). CDR1 is SEHNR and CDR2 is FQNEAQ in the germline V gene (reference sequence). V lost 1 base and J lost 1, with 15 bases in between. This CDR3 comprises 17 residues. The CDR3 spells CASSLGLRTDRTDTQYF. The CDR3 DNA reads as TGTGCCAGCAGCTTAGGTTTGCGGACTGACCGCACAGATACGCAGTATTTT.

The sample holds one count of this clone. The V gene is TRBV11-3, the J gene TRBJ1-2; D not resolved. In germline, CDR1 is SGHNT, CDR2 YENEEA. This CDR3 is built from 12 residues. V lost 2 bases to trimming and J lost 8 bases, with 9 bases between them. The chain's CDR3 is CASSLKPGGYTF. The CDR3 region has the DNA TGTGCCAGCAGCTTAAAGCCGGGGGGCTACACCTTC.

This clone was counted a few times. The genes are TRBV28 and TRBJ2-1; 12 bases are shared with TRBD2. The CDR3 has 17 residues. The V gene's germline CDR1 is MDHEN and CDR2 SYDVKM. The trim removed 5 bases at V and 7 bases at J, leaving 12 bases unmatched. CDR3 loop: CASSQSRLAGVGNEQFF. In DNA, the CDR3 is TGTGCCAGCAGTCAATCCCGACTAGCGGGAGTGGGGAATGAGCAGTTCTTC.

The chain carries TRBV6-5 and TRBJ1-1, with TRBD1 matching 7 bases. CDR1 and CDR2 (germline): MNHEY, SVGAGI. This CDR3 has 15 residues. Trimming at V came to 6 bases and at J to 0 bases, leaving 7 bases not matched to a gene. The CDR3 here is CASRRVQGMNTEAFF. The CDR3 DNA is TGTGCCAGCAGGAGAGTACAGGGGATGAACACTGAAGCTTTCTTT.